This entry lists 12 T cell receptor beta chains sequenced from one sample in a study of shared clonotypes between healthy human individuals. The table came from immunoSEQ multiplex PCR; TCRdb's copy has only in-frame clones and leaves some out. This table has roughly 2,000,000 clones, 93% appearing once. CD45RO-negative CD8 cells positively selected for CCR7 made up the naive population, which excluded terminally differentiated effector memory CD45RA+ cells. Sequenced: naive CD8+ T cells from PBMCs. The receptor set was obtained from a man between 18 and 29 years old in good health. Some clones in this sample may be carry-over from other donors' samples.

V is TRBV4-1 and J is TRBJ1-3; weak D call: TRBD1 (5 bases). CDR1 MGHRA and CDR2 YSYEKL come from the germline V gene. This CDR3 has 18 amino acids. The V and J ends lost 1 base and 2 bases respectively, with 18 bases between them. CDR3 in DNA: TGCGCCAGCAGCCAAGCTTATGTAATCGCAGGGCCTGGAAACACCATATATTTT. Residues: CASSQAYVIAGPGNTIYF.

A word on this clone: Other DNA sequences in this sample translate to the same CDR3. This sequence joins TRBV9 and TRBJ1-3; 7 positions agree with TRBD1. Trimming at V came to 3 bases and at J to 3 bases, leaving 3 bases not matched to a gene. Germline V CDR1 and CDR2: SGDLS, YYNGEE. The CDR3 spans 14 residues. The CDR3 nucleotides are TGTGCCAGCAGCGATCGGGACAGTGGAAACACCATATATTTT. It specifies CASSDRDSGNTIYF.

V usage is TRBV7-8 and J usage is TRBJ1-2, with 7 nucleotides matching TRBD1. Germline V gives CDR1 SGHVS, CDR2 FQNEAQ. The CDR3 has 12 amino acids. The ends lost 4 bases at V and 8 bases at J; junction bases unmatched: 4. CDR3 residues: CASSSDRVGYTF. DNA of the CDR3: TGTGCCAGCAGCTCAGACAGGGTGGGCTACACCTTC.

The chain couples TRBV28 to TRBJ2-1; D may match TRBD1 or TRBD2 (5 bases each). V lost 4 bases, J lost 7 bases, and 14 bases lay in between. Per germline, CDR1 MDHEN and CDR2 SYDVKM. The CDR3 has 14 residues. The CDR3 reads CASSSLGAANEQFF. The CDR3, as DNA: TGTGCCAGCAGTTCTCTCGGGGCAGCTAATGAGCAGTTCTTC.

This CDR3 reads CASSIWTSNPDQPQHF. CDR3 nucleotide sequence: TGTGCCAGCAGCATATGGACTTCTAACCCCGATCAGCCCCAGCATTTT. The gene calls are TRBV5-6 and TRBJ1-5; unclear D gene. The ends were cut back, 4 bases at V and 5 bases at J, with 19 bases in the middle. Germline CDR1 and CDR2: SGHDT and YYEEEE. CDR3 size: 16 residues.

This clone was recorded only once. The chain couples TRBV4-1 to TRBJ2-5; 14 bases map to TRBD2. The CDR3 consists of 16 residues. Germline V lookup: CDR1 MGHRA, CDR2 YSYEKL. The trim removed 3 bases at V and 5 bases at J, leaving 5 bases unmatched. The CDR3 DNA sequence: TGCGCCAGCAGCCAGCAGACTAGCGGGAGGGGGGAGACCCAGTACTTC. Its protein product is CASSQQTSGRGETQYF.

This rearrangement joins TRBV14 to TRBJ2-7; 8 nucleotides agree with TRBD2. The trim removed 0 bases at V and 4 bases at J, leaving 20 bases unmatched. CDR1 is SGHDN, CDR2 FVKESK, per germline. The CDR3 spans 20 residues. CDR3 coding DNA: TGTGCCAGCAGCCAAGATGCGTTTTTAGGAGTCACTAGCGGATCATACGAGCAGTACTTC. Its protein is CASSQDAFLGVTSGSYEQYF. Complete variable domain (other parts from reference TRBV14 and TRBJ2-7): EAGVTQFPSHSVIEKGQTVTLRCDPISGHDNLYWYRRVMGKEIKFLLHFVKESKQDESGMPNNRFLAERTGGTYSTLKVQPAELEDSGVYFCASSQDAFLGVTSGSYEQYFGPGTRLTVT.

The V and J genes are TRBV27 and TRBJ2-1; 8 bases line up with TRBD2. CDR1 MNHEY and CDR2 SMNVEV come from the germline V gene (reference sequence). The CDR3 has 14 amino acids. The trim removed 6 bases at V and 6 bases at J, leaving 7 bases unmatched. The CDR3 spells CASRKAGVLNEQFF. CDR3 nucleotides: TGTGCCAGCAGAAAAGCGGGAGTGCTCAATGAGCAGTTCTTC.

The chain employs TRBV19 and TRBJ1-3; TRBD1 agrees at 8 bases. The length of the CDR3 is 15 residues. Germline V gives CDR1 LNHDA, CDR2 SQIVND (reference sequence). V lost 4 bases and J lost 7; bases outside the gene matches: 9. The CDR3 loop is CASSTHRTGRNTIYF. CDR3 nucleotide sequence: TGTGCCAGTAGTACTCACCGGACAGGGAGGAACACCATATATTTT.

The chain couples TRBV10-1 to TRBJ2-5; D unclear. This CDR3 has 9 amino acids. Per the germline V gene, CDR1 is WNHNN and CDR2 is SYGVQD (reference sequence). V was trimmed by 10 bases and J by 5 bases, leaving 5 bases between them. Here the CDR3 reads CAKGETQYF. DNA of the CDR3: TGCGCCAAAGGGGAGACCCAGTACTTC.

The chain recombines TRBV6-1 with TRBJ2-6; no definite D call. Between the trimmed V and J ends, which lost 7 bases and 1 base, there was a span of 11 bases. CDR1 MNHNS and CDR2 SASEGT come from the germline V gene. The CDR3 consists of 15 residues. The CDR3, as DNA: TGTGCCAGCACCACTAAATATTCTGGGGCCAACGTCCTGACTTTC. Protein: CASTTKYSGANVLTF.

The chain is built from TRBV9 and TRBJ2-2; TRBD2 matches at 9 bases. V shed 3 bases, J shed 3 bases, and the junction held 6 bases outside the gene matches. CDR1 and CDR2 from the germline V gene are SGDLS and YYNGEE. This CDR3 has 16 amino acids. The CDR3 DNA is TGTGCCAGCAGCGCGGGGACTAGCAGCTACACCGGGGAGCTGTTTTTT. Amino acid sequence: CASSAGTSSYTGELFF.